The rows below give T cell receptor beta chains drawn from one sample of a study of cytomegalovirus exposure and HLA in healthy donors. Using immunoSEQ multiplex PCR, the repertoire was profiled, and TCRdb retains in-frame clones only, with some absent. The sample carries fewer than 140,000 clones, roughly 80% recorded once. The sample was PBMCs. The origin of the receptors is a man aged 55 to 70 in good health and CMV-seronegative. CDR3s include the opening cysteine and the closing phenylalanine or tryptophan. D genes are given only for firm matches. Rows may omit the clone size; those that give it use once, few, many or a size class.

size | D | J | V | CDR3 | DNA
few | TRBD2 | TRBJ2-7 | TRBV5-1 | CANRQRGHVGEQYF | TGCGCCAACCGGCAGCGGGGGCATGTAGGCGAGCAGTACTTC
- | TRBD1 | TRBJ2-4 | TRBV6-1 | CASSTGGAPKNIQYF | TGTGCCAGCAGTACAGGGGGCGCCCCCAAAAACATTCAGTACTTC
- | - | TRBJ2-3 | TRBV6-5 | CASSRGGSYTDTQYF | TGTGCCAGCAGCCGAGGAGGATCCTACACAGATACGCAGTATTTT
- | - | TRBJ1-2 | TRBV5-5 | CASSLGPQGRQGYTF | TGTGCCAGCAGCTTGGGACCCCAGGGGCGGCAGGGCTACACCTTC
many | - | TRBJ2-2 | TRBV2 | CASSENRDTGELFF | TGTGCCAGCAGTGAGAACCGGGACACCGGGGAGCTGTTTTTT
- | TRBD1 | TRBJ1-1 | TRBV7-8 | CASSLGPSTGVTEAFF | TGTGCCAGCAGCTTAGGCCCCTCGACAGGGGTGACTGAAGCTTTCTTT
- | - | TRBJ1-5 | TRBV7-9 | CASSLQGNQPQHF | TGTGCCAGCAGCTTACAGGGCAATCAGCCCCAGCATTTT
- | - | TRBJ2-3 | TRBV6-5 | CASSYSSASTDTQYF | TGTGCCAGCAGTTACAGTAGCGCAAGCACAGATACGCAGTATTTT
- | TRBD2 | TRBJ2-3 | TRBV5-1 | CASSLGGGAVDTQYF | TGCGCCAGCAGCTTGGGCGGGGGAGCGGTCGATACGCAGTATTTT
- | - | TRBJ1-2 | TRBV10-3 | CAISESRGARSYTF | TGTGCCATCAGTGAGTCTCGGGGGGCTCGGTCCTACACCTTC
- | - | TRBJ1-2 | TRBV4-3 | CASSQGRGETNYGYTF | TGCGCCAGCAGCCAAGGCAGGGGAGAGACTAACTATGGCTACACCTTC
- | TRBD2 | TRBJ2-3 | TRBV6-1 | CASSEVAGTSTDTQYF | TGTGCCAGCAGTGAGGTAGCGGGGACTAGCACAGATACGCAGTATTTT
- | TRBD1 | TRBJ1-1 | TRBV7-3 | CASSLGTGASTEAFF | TGTGCCAGCAGCCTAGGGACAGGGGCCAGCACTGAAGCTTTCTTT
- | - | TRBJ2-7 | TRBV19 | CASKANSEQYF | TGTGCCAGTAAGGCGAACAGCGAGCAGTACTTC
- | TRBD1 | TRBJ1-4 | TRBV18 | CASSKQGTNEKLFF | TGTGCCAGCTCAAAACAGGGGACTAATGAAAAACTGTTTTTT
- | TRBD2 | TRBJ2-7 | TRBV5-6 | CASSLGGSGMSYEQYF | TGTGCCAGCAGCTTGGGTGGGAGCGGGATGTCCTACGAGCAGTACTTC
once | TRBD1 | TRBJ2-5 | TRBV30 | CAWNEGQYQETQYF | TGTGCCTGGAATGAGGGACAGTACCAAGAGACCCAGTACTTC
- | - | TRBJ1-1 | TRBV5-4 | CASSLGERAASEAFF | TGTGCCAGCAGCTTGGGGGAGCGGGCAGCAAGTGAAGCTTTCTTT
- | TRBD1 | TRBJ2-7 | TRBV5-1 | CASMEQGVLGEQYF | TGCGCCAGCATGGAACAGGGGGTGCTCGGCGAGCAGTACTTC
- | - | TRBJ1-6 | TRBV4-1 | CASSQGGSIPSPLHF | TGCGCCAGCAGCCAAGGTGGCAGTATACCCTCACCCCTCCACTTT
- | TRBD1 | TRBJ2-7 | TRBV7-9 | CASSLGQVTYEQYF | TGTGCCAGCAGCTTGGGACAGGTAACCTACGAGCAGTACTTC
- | - | TRBJ1-2 | TRBV6-6 | CASSSRGGTYGYTF | TGTGCCAGCAGTTCCCGGGGGGGAACCTATGGCTACACCTTC
- | - | TRBJ1-2 | TRBV9 | CASSPRRVGAYGYTF | TGTGCCAGCAGCCCCAGGCGCGTGGGGGCCTATGGCTACACCTTC
- | - | TRBJ1-2 | TRBV7-9 | CASSTIGAGSVLSNYGYTF | TGTGCCAGCAGCACCATAGGGGCGGGAAGCGTCTTATCTAACTATGGCTACACCTTC
- | TRBD1 | TRBJ2-5 | TRBV2 | CASSTGGQGSIWETQYF | TGTGCCAGCAGTACTGGGGGACAGGGCTCCATTTGGGAGACCCAGTACTTC
- | TRBD1 | TRBJ2-3 | TRBV5-1 | CASSLGLGQPRNTQYF | TGCGCCAGCAGCTTGGGGTTGGGACAGCCTCGAAATACGCAGTATTTT
few | - | TRBJ2-1 | TRBV5-1 | CASSFGQTYNEQFF | TGCGCCAGCAGCTTCGGACAGACATACAATGAGCAGTTCTTC
once | TRBD1 | TRBJ1-3 | TRBV7-9 | CASSLTGQVGNTIYF | TGTGCCAGCAGCTTGACAGGGCAGGTTGGAAACACCATATATTTT